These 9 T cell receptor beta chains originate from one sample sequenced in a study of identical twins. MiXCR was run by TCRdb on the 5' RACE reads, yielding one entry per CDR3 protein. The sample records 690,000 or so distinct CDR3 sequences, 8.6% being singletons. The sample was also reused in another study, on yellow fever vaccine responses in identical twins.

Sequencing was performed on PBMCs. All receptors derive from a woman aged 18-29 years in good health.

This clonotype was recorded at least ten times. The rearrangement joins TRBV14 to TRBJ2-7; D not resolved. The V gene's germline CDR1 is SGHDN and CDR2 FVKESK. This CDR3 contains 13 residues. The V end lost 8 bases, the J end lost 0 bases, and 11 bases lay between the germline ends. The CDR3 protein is CASSRQLSYEQYF. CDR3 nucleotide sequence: TGTGCCAGCTCGAGGCAGCTCTCCTACGAGCAGTACTTC. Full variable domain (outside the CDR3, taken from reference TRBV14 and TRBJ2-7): EAGVTQFPSHSVIEKGQTVTLRCDPISGHDNLYWYRRVMGKEIKFLLHFVKESKQDESGMPNNRFLAERTGGTYSTLKVQPAELEDSGVYFCASSRQLSYEQYFGPGTRLTVT.

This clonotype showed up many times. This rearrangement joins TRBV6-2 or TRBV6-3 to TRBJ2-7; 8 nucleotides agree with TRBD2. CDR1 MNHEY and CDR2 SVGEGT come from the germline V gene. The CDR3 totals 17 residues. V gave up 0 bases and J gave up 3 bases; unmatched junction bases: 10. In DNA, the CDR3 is TGTGCCAGCAGTTACTCGACAGCGGTAGCGGGGCTCTACGAGCAGTACTTC. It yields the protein CASSYSTAVAGLYEQYF.

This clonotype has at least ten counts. The CDR3 is CSGSPLGLAGDNEQFF. The DNA for the CDR3 is TGCAGTGGCTCCCCCCTGGGGCTAGCTGGGGACAATGAGCAGTTCTTC. This rearrangement joins TRBV20-1 to TRBJ2-1; either TRBD1 or TRBD2 may fit D (5 bases each). With 7 bases removed from V and 5 bases from J, the gap between germline ends came to 24 bases. The length of the CDR3 is 16 residues. CDR1 and CDR2 (germline): DFQATT, SNEGSKA (reference sequence).

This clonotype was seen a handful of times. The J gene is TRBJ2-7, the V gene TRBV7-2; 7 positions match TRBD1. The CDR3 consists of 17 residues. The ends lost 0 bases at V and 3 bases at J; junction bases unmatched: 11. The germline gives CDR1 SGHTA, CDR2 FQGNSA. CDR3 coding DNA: TGTGCCAGCAGCTTAGCGGGTAAACAGGGGCTGGGCTACGAGCAGTACTTC. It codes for CASSLAGKQGLGYEQYF. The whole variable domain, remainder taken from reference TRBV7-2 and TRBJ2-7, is GAGVSQSPSNKVTEKGKDVELRCDPISGHTALYWYRQSLGQGLEFLIYFQGNSAPDKSGLPSDRFSAERTGGSVSTLTIQRTQQEDSAVYLCASSLAGKQGLGYEQYFGPGTRLTVT.

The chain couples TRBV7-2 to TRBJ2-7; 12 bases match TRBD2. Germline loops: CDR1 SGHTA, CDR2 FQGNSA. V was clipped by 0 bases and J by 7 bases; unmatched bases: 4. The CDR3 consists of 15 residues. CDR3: CASSLAGTSGLEQYF. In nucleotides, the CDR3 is TGTGCCAGCAGCTTAGCCGGGACTAGCGGGTTGGAGCAGTACTTC.

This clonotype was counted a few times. Here the CDR3 reads CASSQRARGGDTQYF. The CDR3, as DNA: TGTGCCAGCAGCCAAAGAGCCAGGGGGGGAGATACGCAGTATTTT. V usage is TRBV3-1 and J usage is TRBJ2-3; the D gene could be TRBD1 or TRBD2 (7 bases each). The CDR3 extends over 15 amino acids. Trimming took off 2 bases at V and 5 bases at J, with 14 bases between the two ends. CDR1 and CDR2 from the germline V gene are LGHDT and YNNKEL (reference sequence).

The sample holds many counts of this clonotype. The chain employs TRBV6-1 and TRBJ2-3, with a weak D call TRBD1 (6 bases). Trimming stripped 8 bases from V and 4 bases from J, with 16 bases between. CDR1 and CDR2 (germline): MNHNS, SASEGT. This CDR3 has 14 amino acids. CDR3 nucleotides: TGTGCCAGCGGCCAGGGGTTGGGGGCAGATACGCAGTATTTT. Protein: CASGQGLGADTQYF.

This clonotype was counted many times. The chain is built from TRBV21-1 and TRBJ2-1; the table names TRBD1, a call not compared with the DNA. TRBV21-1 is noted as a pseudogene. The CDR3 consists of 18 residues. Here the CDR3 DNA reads TGTGCCAGCAGCAAAAATCTGAACCGGGACAGGGACGTGAATGAGCAGTTCTTC. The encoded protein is CASSKNLNRDRDVNEQFF.

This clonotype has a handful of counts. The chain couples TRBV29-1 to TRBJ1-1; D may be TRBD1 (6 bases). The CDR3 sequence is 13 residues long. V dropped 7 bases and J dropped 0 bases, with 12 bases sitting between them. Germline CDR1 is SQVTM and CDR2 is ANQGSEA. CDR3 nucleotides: TGCAGCGCTTCCGGGACACTGAACACTGAAGCTTTCTTT. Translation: CSASGTLNTEAFF.